A single T cell receptor beta chain is shown here with its context. As yet, its antigen is unknown. A read error may be the cause here, since a much bigger clone is one base away. The data belong to a study of metastatic and nonmetastatic thyroid tumors. Study in general: The comparison covered peripheral blood and tumor or nodule tissue in malignant and benign thyroid patients.

Per germline, CDR1 SGDLS and CDR2 YYNGEE. The CDR3 spans 15 residues. Study processing details: Construction of a distant-metastasis classifier for papillary thyroid cancer relied on CDR3 differences across clinicopathological groups. TCRdb reassembled clones from the PCR reads with MiXCR. The V and J calls and clone size are TCRdb's, not the authors'. The data contain 20,000 to 25,000 clones, about 16% of them singletons. Study results and limitations: Patients with malignant thyroid tumors reportedly had significantly higher TCR beta diversity than those with benign nodules, in blood and tumor.

None of the patients had undergone any treatment ahead of thyroid surgery. The clonotype comes from a female donor with papillary thyroid cancer or a benign thyroid nodule (not recorded which). Some clones in this sample may be carry-over from other donors' samples. Source material: tumor tissue. The rearrangement joins TRBV9 to TRBJ2-5, with 11 nucleotides matching TRBD2. The CDR3 DNA follows: TGTGCCAGCAGCCGCAGACTAGCGGGATGGGAGACCCATTACTTC. Translated, it gives CASSRRLAGWETHYF.